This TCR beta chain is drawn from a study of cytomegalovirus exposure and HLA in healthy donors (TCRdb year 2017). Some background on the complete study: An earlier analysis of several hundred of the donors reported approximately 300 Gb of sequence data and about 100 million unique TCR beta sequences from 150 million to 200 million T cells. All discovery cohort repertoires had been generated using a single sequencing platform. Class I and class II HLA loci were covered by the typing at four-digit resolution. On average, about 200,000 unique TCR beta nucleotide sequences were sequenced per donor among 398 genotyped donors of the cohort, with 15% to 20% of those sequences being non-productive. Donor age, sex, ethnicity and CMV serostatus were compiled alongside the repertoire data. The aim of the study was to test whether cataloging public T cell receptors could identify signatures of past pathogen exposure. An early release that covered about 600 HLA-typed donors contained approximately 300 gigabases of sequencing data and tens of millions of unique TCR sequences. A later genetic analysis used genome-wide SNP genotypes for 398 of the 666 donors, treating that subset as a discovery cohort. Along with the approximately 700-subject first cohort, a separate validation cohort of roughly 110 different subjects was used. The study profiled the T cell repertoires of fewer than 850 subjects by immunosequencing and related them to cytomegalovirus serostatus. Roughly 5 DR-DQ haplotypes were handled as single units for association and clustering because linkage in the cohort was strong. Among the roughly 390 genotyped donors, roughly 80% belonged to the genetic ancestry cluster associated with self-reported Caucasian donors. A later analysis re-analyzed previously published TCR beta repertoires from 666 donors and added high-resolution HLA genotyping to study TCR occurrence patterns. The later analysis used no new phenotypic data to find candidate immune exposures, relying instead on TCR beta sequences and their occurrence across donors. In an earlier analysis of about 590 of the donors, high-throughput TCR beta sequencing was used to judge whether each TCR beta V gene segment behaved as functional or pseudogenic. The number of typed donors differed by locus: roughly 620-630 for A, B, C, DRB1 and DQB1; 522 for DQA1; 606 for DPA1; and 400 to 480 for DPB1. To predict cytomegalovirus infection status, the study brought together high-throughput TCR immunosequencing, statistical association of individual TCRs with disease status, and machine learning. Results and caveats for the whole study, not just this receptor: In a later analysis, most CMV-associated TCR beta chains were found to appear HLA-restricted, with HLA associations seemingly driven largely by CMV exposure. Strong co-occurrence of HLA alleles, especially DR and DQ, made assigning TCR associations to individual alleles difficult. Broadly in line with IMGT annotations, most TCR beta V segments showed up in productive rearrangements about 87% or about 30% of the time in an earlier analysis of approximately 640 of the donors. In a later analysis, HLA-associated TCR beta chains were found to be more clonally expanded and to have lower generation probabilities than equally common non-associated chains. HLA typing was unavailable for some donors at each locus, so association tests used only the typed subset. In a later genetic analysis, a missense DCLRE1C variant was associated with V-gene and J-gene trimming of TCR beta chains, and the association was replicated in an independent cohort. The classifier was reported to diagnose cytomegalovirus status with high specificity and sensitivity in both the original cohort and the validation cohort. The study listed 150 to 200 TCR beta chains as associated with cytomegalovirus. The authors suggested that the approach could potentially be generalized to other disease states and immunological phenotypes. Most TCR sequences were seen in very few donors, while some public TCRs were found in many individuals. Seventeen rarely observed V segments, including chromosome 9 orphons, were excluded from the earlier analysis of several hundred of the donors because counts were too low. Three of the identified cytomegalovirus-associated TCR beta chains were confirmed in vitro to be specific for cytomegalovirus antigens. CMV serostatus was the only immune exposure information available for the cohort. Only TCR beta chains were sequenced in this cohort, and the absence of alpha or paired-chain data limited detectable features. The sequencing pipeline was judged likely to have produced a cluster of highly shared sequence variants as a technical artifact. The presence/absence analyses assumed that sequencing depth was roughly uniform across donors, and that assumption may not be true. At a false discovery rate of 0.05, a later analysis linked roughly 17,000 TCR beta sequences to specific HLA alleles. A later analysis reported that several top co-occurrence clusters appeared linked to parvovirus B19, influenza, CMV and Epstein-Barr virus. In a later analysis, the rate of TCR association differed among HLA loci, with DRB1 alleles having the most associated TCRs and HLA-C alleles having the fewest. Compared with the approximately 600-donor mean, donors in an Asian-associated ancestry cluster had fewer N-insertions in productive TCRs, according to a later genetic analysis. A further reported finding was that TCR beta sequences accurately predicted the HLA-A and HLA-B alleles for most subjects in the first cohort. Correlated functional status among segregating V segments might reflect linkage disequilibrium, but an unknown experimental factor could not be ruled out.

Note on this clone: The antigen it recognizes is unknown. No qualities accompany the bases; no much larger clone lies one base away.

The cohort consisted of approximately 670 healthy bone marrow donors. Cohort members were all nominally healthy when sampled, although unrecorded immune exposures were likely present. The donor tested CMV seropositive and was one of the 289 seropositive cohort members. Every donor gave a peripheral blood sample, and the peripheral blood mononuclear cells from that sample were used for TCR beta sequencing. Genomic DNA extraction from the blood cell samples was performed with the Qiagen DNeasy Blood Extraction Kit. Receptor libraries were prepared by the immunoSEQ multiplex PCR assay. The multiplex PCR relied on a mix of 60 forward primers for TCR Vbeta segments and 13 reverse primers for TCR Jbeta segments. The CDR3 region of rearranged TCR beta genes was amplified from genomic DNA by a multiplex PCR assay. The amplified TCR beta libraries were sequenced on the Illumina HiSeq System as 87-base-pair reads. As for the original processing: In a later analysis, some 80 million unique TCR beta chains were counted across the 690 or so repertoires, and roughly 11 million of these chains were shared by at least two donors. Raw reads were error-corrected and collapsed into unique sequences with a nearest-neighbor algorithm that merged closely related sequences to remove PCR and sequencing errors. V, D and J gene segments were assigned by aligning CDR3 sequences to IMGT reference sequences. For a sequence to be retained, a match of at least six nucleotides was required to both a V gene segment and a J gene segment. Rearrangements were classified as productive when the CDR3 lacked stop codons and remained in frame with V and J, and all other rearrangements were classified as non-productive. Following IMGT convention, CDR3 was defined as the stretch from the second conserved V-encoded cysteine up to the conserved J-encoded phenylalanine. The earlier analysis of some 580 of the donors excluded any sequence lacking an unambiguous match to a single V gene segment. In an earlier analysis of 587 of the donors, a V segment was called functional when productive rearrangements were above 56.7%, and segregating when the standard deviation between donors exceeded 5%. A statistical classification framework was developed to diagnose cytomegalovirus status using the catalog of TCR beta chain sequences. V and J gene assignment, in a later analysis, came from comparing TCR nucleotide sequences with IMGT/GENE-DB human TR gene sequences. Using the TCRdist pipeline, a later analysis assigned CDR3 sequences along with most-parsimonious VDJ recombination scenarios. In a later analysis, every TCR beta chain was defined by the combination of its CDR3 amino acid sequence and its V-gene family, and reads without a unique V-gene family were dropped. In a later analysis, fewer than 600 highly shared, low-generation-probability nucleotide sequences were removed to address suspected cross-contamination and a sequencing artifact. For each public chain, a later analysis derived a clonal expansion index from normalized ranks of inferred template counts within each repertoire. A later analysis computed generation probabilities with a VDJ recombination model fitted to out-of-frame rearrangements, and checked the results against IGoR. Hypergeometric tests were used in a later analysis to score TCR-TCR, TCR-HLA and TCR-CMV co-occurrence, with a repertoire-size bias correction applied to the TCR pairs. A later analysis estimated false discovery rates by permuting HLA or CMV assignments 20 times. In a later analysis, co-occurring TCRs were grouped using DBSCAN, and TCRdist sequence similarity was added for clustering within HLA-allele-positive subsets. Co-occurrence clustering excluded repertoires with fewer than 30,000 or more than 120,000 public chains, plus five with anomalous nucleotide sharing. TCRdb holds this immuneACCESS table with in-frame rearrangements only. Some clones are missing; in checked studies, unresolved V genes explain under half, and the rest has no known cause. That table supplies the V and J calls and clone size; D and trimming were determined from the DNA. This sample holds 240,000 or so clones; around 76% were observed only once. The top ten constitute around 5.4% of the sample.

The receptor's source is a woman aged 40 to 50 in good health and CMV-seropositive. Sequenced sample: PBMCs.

The DNA is as follows: TGTGCCAGCAGTCACGGACAGGGGGGGAATCAGCCCCAGCATTTT. Translation gives CASSHGQGGNQPQHF. The chain is encoded by TRBV4-2 joined to TRBJ1-5, and 10 junction bases match TRBD1. The junction shows trimming of 6 bases on V and 4 bases on J, and the gene matches do not reach 6 bases of it. Sequences LGHNA (CDR1) and YNFKEQ (CDR2) are obtained from the germline V gene. From its cysteine to its phenylalanine, the CDR3 spans 15 amino acids. Only the CDR3 DNA stays, 45 bases, in frame from base 1.